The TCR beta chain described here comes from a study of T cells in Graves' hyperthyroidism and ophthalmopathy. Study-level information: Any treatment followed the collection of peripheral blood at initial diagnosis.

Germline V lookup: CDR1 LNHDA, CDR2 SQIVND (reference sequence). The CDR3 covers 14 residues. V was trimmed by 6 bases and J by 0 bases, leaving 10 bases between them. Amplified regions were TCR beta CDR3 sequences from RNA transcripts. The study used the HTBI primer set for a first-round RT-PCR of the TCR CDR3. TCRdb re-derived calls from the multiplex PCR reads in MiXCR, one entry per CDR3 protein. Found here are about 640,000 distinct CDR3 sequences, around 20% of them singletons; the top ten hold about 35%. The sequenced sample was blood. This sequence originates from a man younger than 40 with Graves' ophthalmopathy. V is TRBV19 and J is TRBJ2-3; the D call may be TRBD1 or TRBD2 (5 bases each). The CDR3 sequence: CASSSWGSTDTQYF. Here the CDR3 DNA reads TGTGCCAGTAGCTCGTGGGGGAGCACAGATACGCAGTATTTT.